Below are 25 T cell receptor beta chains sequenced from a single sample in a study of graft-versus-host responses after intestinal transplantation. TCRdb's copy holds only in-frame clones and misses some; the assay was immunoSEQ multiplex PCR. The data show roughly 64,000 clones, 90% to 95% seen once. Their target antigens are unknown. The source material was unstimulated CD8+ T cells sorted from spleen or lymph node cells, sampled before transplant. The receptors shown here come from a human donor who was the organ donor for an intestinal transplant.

The CDR3 reads CASSYVQGYGNEKLFF. The CDR3 nucleotides are TGTGCCAGCAGTTATGTACAGGGGTACGGTAATGAAAAACTGTTTTTT. The gene calls are TRBV6-5 and TRBJ1-4, with TRBD1 identical over 7 bases. CDR1 and CDR2 (germline): MNHEY, SVGAGI. The CDR3 consists of 16 residues. Unmatched junction bases numbered 8, after V lost 3 bases and J lost 4 bases.

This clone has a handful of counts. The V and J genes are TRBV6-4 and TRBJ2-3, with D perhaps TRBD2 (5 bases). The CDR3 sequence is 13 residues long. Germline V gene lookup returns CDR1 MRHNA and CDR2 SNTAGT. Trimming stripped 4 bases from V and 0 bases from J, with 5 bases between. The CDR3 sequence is CASSGGSTDTQYF. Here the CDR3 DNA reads TGTGCCAGCAGTGGCGGGAGCACAGATACGCAGTATTTT.

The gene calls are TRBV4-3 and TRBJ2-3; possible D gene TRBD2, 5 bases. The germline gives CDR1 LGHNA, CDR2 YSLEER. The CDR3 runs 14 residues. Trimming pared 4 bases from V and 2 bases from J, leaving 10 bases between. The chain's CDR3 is CASSLEDSTDTQYF. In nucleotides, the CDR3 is TGCGCCAGCAGCCTCGAGGACTCCACAGATACGCAGTATTTT.

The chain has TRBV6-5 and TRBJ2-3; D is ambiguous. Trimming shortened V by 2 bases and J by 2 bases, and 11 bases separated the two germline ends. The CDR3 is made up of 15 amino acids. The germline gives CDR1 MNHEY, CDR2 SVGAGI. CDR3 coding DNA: TGTGCCAGCAGTTACGCCCTTCGCGACACAGATACGCAGTATTTT. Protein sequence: CASSYALRDTDTQYF.

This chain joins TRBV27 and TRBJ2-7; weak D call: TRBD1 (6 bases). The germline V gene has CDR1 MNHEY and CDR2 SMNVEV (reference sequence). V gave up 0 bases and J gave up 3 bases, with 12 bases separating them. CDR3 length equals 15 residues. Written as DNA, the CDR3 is TGTGCCAGCAGTTTATCCGTCGACAGGCTCTACGAGCAGTACTTC. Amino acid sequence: CASSLSVDRLYEQYF.

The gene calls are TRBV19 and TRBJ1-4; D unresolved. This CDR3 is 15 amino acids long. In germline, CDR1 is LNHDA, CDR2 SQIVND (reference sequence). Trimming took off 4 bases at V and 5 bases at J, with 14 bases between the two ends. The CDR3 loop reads CASSTRRSVNEKLFF. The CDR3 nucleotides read TGTGCCAGTAGTACCCGACGGAGCGTCAATGAAAAACTGTTTTTT.

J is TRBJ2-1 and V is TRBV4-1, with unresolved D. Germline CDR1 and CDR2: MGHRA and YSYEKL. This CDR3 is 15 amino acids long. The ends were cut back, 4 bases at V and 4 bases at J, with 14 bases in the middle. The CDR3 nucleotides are TGCGCCAGCAGCCGGGCCGCAGAATTATACAATGAGCAGTTCTTC. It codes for CASSRAAELYNEQFF.

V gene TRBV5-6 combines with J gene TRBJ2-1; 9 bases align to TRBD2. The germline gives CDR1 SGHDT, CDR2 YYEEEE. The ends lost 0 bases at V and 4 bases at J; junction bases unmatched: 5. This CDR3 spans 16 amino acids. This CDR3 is CASSLDGSGGYNEQFF. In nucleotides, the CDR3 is TGTGCCAGCAGCTTGGATGGTAGCGGGGGATACAATGAGCAGTTCTTC. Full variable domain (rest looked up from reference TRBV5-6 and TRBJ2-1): DAGVTQSPTHLIKTRGQQVTLRCSPKSGHDTVSWYQQALGQGPQFIFQYYEEEERQRGNFPDRFSGHQFPNYSSELNVNALLLGDSALYLCASSLDGSGGYNEQFFGPGTRLTVL.

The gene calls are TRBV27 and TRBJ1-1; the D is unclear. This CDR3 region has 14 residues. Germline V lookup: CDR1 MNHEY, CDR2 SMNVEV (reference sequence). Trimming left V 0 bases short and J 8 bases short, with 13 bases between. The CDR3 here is CASSLSITSVEAFF. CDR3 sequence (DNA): TGTGCCAGCAGTTTATCGATCACGTCGGTGGAAGCTTTCTTT.

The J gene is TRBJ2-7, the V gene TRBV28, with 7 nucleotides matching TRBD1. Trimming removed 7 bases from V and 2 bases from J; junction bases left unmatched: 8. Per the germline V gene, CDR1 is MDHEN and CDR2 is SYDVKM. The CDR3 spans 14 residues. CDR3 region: CASTRGMSPYEQYF. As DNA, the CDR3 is TGTGCCAGCACCAGGGGGATGAGCCCCTACGAGCAGTACTTC. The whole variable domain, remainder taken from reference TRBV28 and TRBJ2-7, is DVKVTQSSRYLVKRTGEKVFLECVQDMDHENMFWYRQDPGLGLRLIYFSYDVKMKEKGDIPEGYSVSREKKERFSLILESASTNQTSMYLCASTRGMSPYEQYFGPGTRLTVT.

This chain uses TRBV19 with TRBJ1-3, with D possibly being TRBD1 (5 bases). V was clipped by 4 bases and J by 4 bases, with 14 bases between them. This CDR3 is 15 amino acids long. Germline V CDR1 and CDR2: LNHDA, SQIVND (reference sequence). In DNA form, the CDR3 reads TGTGCCAGTAGTACAGCAGGGCCTTCGGGAAACACCATATATTTT. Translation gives CASSTAGPSGNTIYF. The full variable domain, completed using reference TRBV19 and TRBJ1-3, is DGGITQSPKYLFRKEGQNVTLSCEQNLNHDAMYWYRQDPGQGLRLIYYSQIVNDFQKGDIAEGYSVSREKKESFPLTVTSAQKNPTAFYLCASSTAGPSGNTIYFGEGSWLTVV.

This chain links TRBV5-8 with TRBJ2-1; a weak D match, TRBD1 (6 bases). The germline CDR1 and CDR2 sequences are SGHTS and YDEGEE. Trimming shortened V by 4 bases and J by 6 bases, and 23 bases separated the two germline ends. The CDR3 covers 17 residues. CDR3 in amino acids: CASSLGQFGQVGNEQFF. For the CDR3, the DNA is TGTGCCAGCAGCCTTGGACAGTTTGGTCAGGTGGGCAATGAGCAGTTCTTC.

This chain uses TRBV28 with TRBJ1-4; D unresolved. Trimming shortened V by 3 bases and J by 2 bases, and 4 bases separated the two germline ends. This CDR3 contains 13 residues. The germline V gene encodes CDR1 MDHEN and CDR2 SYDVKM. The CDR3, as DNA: TGTGCCAGCAGTTTGTATACTAATGAAAAACTGTTTTTT. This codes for CASSLYTNEKLFF.

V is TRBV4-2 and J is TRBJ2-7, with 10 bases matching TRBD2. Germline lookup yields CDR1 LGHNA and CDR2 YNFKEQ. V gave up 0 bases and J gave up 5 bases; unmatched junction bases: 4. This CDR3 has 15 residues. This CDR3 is CASSQESSGSNEQYF. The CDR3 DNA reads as TGTGCCAGCAGCCAAGAGTCTAGCGGGAGTAACGAGCAGTACTTC.

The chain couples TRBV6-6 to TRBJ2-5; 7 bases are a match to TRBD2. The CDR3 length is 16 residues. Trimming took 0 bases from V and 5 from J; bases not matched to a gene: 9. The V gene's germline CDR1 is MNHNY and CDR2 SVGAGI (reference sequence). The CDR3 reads CASSYSWTRGGETQYF. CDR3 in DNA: TGTGCCAGCAGTTACTCGTGGACTAGAGGTGGGGAGACCCAGTACTTC.

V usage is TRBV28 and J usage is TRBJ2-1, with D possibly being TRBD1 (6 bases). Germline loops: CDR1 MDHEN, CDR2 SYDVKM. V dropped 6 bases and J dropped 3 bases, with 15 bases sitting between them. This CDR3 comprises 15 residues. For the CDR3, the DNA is TGTGCCAGCAGCATAAAAAACAGGGTCTACAATGAGCAGTTCTTC. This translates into CASSIKNRVYNEQFF.

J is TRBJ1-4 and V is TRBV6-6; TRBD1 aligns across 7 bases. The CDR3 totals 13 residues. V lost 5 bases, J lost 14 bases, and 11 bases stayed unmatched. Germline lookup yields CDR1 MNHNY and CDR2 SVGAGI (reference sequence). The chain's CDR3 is CASSVGPSTGLFF. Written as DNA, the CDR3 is TGTGCCAGCAGTGTGGGACCATCGACAGGGCTGTTTTTT.

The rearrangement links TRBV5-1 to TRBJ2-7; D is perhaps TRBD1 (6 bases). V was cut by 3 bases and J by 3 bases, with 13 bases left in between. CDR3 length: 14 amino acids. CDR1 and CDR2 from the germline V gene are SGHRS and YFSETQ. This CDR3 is CASSWGPYHYEQYF. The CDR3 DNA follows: TGCGCCAGCAGCTGGGGGCCCTATCACTACGAGCAGTACTTC.

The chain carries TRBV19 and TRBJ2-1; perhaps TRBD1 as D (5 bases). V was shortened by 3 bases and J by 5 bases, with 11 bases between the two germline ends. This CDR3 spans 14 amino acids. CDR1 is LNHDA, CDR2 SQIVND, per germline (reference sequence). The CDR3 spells CASSISARDNEQFF. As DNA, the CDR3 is TGTGCCAGTAGTATCTCCGCCAGGGACAATGAGCAGTTCTTC.

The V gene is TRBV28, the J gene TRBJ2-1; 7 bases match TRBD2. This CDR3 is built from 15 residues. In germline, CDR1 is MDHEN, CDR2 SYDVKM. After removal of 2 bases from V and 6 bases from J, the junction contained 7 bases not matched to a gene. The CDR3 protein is CASSLIWTRANEQFF. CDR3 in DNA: TGTGCCAGCAGTTTAATCTGGACTAGGGCCAATGAGCAGTTCTTC.

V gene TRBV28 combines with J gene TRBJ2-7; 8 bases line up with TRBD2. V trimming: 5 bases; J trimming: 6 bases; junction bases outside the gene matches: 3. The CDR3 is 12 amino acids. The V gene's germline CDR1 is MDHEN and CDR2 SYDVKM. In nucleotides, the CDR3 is TGTGCCAGCAGTCGCGGGGGGCCCGAGCAGTACTTC. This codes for CASSRGGPEQYF.

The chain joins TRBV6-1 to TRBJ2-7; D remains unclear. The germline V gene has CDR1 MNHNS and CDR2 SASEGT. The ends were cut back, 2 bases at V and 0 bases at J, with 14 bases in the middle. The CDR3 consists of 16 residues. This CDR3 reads CASSEFGPAYSYEQYF. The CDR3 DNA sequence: TGTGCCAGCAGTGAATTTGGGCCTGCCTACTCCTACGAGCAGTACTTC.

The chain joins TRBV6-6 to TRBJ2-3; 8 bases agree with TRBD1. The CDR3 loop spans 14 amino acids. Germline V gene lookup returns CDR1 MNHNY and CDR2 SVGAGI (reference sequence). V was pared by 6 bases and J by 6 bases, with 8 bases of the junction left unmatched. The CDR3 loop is CASSGTGQGDTQYF. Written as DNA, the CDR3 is TGTGCCAGCAGCGGGACAGGACAAGGGGATACGCAGTATTTT.

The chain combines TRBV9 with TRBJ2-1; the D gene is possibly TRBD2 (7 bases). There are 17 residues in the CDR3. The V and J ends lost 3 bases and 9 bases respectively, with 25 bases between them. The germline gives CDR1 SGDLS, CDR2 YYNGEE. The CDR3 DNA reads TGTGCCAGCAGCGACTTAGAGTGGGAGGGGGTTAGTGGTGAGCAGTTCTTC. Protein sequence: CASSDLEWEGVSGEQFF. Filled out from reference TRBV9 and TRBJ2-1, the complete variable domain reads DSGVTQTPKHLITATGQRVTLRCSPRSGDLSVYWYQQSLDQGLQFLIQYYNGEERAKGNILERFSAQQFPDLHSELNLSSLELGDSALYFCASSDLEWEGVSGEQFFGPGTRLTVL.

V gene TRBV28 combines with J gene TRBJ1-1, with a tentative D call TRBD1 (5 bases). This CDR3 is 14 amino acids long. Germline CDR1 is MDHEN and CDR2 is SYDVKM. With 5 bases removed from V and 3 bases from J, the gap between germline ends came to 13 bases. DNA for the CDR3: TGTGCCAGCAGTGGGGGAGGGAGCTACACTGAAGCTTTCTTT. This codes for CASSGGGSYTEAFF.